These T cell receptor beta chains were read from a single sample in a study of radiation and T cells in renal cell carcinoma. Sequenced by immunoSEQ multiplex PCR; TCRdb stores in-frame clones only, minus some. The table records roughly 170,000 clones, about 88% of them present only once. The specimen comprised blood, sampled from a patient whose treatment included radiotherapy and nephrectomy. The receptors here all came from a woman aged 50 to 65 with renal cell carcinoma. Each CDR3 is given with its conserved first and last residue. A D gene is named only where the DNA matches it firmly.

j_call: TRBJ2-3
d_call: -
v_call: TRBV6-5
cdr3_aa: CASMPGGRNTQYF

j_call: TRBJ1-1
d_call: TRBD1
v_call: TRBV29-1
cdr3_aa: CSVPGDRVSTEAFF

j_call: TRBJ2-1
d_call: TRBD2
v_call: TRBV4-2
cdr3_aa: CASSQPAGGLSNEQFF

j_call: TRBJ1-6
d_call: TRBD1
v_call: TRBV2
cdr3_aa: CASSRTGGYNSPLHF

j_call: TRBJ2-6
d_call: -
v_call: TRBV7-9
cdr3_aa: CASSPPGAGANVLTF

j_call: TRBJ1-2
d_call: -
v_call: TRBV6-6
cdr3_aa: CASSYSTVASHYGYTF

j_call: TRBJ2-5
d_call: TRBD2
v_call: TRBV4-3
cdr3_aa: CASSQHGGAQETQYF

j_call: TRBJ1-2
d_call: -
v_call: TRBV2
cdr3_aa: CASSEGPFVGYTF

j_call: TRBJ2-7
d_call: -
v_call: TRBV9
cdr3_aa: CASSATDRWNLYEQYF

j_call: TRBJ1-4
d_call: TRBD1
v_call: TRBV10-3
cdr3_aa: CAISEWTGANEKLFF

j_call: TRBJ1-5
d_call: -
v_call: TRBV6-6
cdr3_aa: CASSYGMTGGNQPQHF